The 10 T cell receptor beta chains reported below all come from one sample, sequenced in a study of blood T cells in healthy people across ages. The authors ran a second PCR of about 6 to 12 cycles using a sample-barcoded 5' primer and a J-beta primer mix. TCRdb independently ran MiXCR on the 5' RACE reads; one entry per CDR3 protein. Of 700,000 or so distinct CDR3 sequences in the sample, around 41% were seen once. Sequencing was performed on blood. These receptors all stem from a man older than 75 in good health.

The CDR3 here is CASSESGTGARKAFF. As DNA, the CDR3 is TGCGCCAGCAGTGAGTCGGGGACAGGGGCTCGGAAAGCTTTCTTT. J is TRBJ1-1 and V is TRBV10-1; 10 bases are a match to TRBD1. V lost 0 bases and J lost 9; bases outside the gene matches: 7. Germline V lookup: CDR1 WNHNN, CDR2 SYGVQD (reference sequence). The CDR3 contains 15 residues.

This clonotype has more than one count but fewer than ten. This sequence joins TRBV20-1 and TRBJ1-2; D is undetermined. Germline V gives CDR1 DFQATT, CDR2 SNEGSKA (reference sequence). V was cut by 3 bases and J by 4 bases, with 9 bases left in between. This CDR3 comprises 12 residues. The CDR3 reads CSASWQLYGYTF. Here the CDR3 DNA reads TGCAGTGCTAGTTGGCAGCTCTATGGCTACACCTTC.

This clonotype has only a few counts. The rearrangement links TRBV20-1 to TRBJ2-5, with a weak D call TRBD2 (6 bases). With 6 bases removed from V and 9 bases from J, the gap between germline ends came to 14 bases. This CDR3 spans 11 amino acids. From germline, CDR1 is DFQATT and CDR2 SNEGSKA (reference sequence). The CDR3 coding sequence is TGCAGTGCCCCATTGGGCGGGGCCCAGTACTTC. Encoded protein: CSAPLGGAQYF.

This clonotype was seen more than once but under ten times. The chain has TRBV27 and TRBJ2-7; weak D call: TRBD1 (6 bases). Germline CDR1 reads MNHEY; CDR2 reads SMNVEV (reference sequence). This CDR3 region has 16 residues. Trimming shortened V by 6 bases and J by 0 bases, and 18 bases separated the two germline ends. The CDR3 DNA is TGTGCCAGCAGACCGGCCGGGACACATATCTCCTACGAGCAGTACTTC. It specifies CASRPAGTHISYEQYF.

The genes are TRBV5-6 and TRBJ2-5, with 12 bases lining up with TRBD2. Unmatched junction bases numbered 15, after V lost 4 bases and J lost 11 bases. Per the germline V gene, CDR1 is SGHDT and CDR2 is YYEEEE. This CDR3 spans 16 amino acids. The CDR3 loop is CASSALAGGAYNEQYF. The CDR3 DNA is TGTGCCAGCAGCGCTCTAGCGGGAGGGGCTTACAATGAGCAGTACTTC.

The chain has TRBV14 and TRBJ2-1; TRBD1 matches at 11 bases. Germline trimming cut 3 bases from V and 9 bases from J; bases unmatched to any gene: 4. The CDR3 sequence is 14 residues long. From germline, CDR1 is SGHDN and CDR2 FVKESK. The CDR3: CASSQDRGLVEQFF. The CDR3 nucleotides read TGTGCCAGCAGCCAGGACAGGGGGCTTGTTGAGCAGTTCTTC.

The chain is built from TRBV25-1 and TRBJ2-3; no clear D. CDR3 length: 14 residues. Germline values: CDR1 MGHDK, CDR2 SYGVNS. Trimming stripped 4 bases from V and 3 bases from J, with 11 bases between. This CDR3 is CASSVLRVTDTQYF. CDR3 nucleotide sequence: TGTGCCAGCAGTGTATTAAGGGTGACAGATACGCAGTATTTT.

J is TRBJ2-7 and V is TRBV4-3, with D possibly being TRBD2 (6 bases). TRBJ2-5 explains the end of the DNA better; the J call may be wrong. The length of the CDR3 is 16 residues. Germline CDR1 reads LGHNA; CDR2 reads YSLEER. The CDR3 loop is CASSQEHLGGQETQYF. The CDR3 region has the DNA TGCGCCAGCAGCCAAGAACATTTGGGGGGTCAAGAGACCCAGTACTTC.

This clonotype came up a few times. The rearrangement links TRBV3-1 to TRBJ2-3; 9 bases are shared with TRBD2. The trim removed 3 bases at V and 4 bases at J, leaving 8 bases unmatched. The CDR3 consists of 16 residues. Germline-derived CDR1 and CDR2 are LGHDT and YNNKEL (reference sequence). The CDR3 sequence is CASSHGLAQTADTQYF. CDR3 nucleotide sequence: TGTGCCAGCAGCCATGGACTAGCGCAAACCGCAGATACGCAGTATTTT.

The CDR3 region has the DNA TGTGCCAGCAGACCGGGACAGGTTAATCAGCCCCAGCATTTT. It specifies CASRPGQVNQPQHF. The chain combines TRBV2 with TRBJ1-5; 8 nucleotides agree with TRBD1. J lost 4 bases, V lost 6 bases, and 5 bases had no gene match. The CDR3 spans 14 residues. Germline CDR1 and CDR2: SNHLY and FYNNEI.